These T cell receptor beta chains were read from a single sample in a study of blood T cell repertoires in COVID-19. The table came from immunoSEQ multiplex PCR; TCRdb's copy has only in-frame clones and leaves some out. Here the sample spans fewer than 200,000 clones, 80% to 90% being singletons. The sequencing input was peripheral blood. The receptors were sampled from a man in his fifties or sixties with active or convalescent COVID-19. CDR3s include the opening cysteine and the closing phenylalanine or tryptophan. The D gene is left open where the match is weak. The size field is filled for only some rows; it gives once, few, many or a size class.

clone size | J gene | D gene | V gene | CDR3 protein | CDR3 DNA
- | TRBJ1-2 | - | TRBV29-1 | CSVEEPDLYGYTF | TGCAGCGTTGAAGAACCAGATCTCTATGGCTACACCTTC
- | TRBJ2-4 | - | TRBV6-1 | CASSEFRERNIQYF | TGTGCCAGCAGTGAATTTCGGGAGAGGAACATTCAGTACTTC
- | TRBJ1-6 | - | TRBV15 | CATSRVSGDNSPLHF | TGTGCCACCAGCAGAGTCTCAGGGGATAATTCACCCCTCCACTTT
- | TRBJ2-2 | - | TRBV14 | CASSQFKLANTGELFF | TGTGCCAGCAGCCAATTTAAACTAGCGAACACCGGGGAGCTGTTTTTT
- | TRBJ2-5 | - | TRBV7-6 | CASSFSGETQYF | TGTGCCAGCAGCTTTAGCGGTGAGACCCAGTACTTC
- | TRBJ2-7 | - | TRBV5-1 | CASSLAVTRYEQYF | TGCGCCAGCAGCTTGGCGGTCACCCGCTACGAGCAGTACTTC
- | TRBJ1-1 | - | TRBV28 | CASSFAGNTEAFF | TGTGCCAGCAGTTTTGCAGGTAACACTGAAGCTTTCTTT
once | TRBJ2-3 | TRBD1 | TRBV7-9 | CASSRTGGGTDTQYF | TGTGCCAGCAGCCGGACAGGGGGAGGCACAGATACGCAGTATTTT
- | TRBJ1-1 | - | TRBV3-1/TRBV3-2 | CASSHSNTEAFF | TGTGCCAGCAGCCATTCAAACACTGAAGCTTTCTTT
- | TRBJ1-6 | TRBD1 | TRBV10-3 | CAISGDRDSPLHF | TGTGCCATCAGTGGGGACAGGGATTCACCCCTCCACTTT
- | TRBJ2-2 | - | TRBV27 | CASSLSRVAGELFF | TGTGCCAGCAGTTTATCCCGGGTTGCCGGGGAGCTGTTTTTT
few | TRBJ1-1 | TRBD1 | TRBV18 | CASSPNDRAGEAFF | TGTGCCAGCTCACCAAATGACAGGGCCGGTGAAGCTTTCTTT
- | TRBJ2-1 | TRBD2 | TRBV7-9 | CALSGGLLSSYNEQFF | TGTGCCCTTAGCGGGGGTCTCTTGAGCTCCTACAATGAGCAGTTCTTC
few | TRBJ2-7 | TRBD1 | TRBV6-5 | CASSRGTGYYEQYF | TGTGCCAGCAGTAGAGGGACAGGGTACTACGAGCAGTACTTC
- | TRBJ2-1 | - | TRBV11-2 | CASRPLSGEEHNEQFF | TGTGCCAGCAGACCCCTGTCGGGAGAGGAACACAATGAGCAGTTCTTC
- | TRBJ1-5 | - | TRBV7-9 | CASSQAEGTQPQHF | TGTGCCAGCAGCCAAGCGGAGGGGACTCAGCCCCAGCATTTT
- | TRBJ2-5 | TRBD2 | TRBV27 | CASTSTSGRIKTQYF | TGTGCCAGCACCTCAACTAGCGGGAGGATAAAGACCCAGTACTTC
- | TRBJ2-1 | - | TRBV21-1 | CASSRPKAVSSYNEQFF | TGTGCCAGCAGCAGACCAAAAGCGGTGAGCTCCTACAATGAGCAGTTCTTC
- | TRBJ1-3 | - | TRBV5-1 | CASSLTVGNTIYF | TGCGCCAGCAGCTTGACGGTTGGAAACACCATATATTTT
- | TRBJ2-7 | - | TRBV7-2 | CASSLEAGSYEQYF | TGTGCCAGCAGCTTAGAGGCAGGGTCCTACGAGCAGTACTTC
- | TRBJ2-3 | TRBD1 | TRBV24-1 | CATRGTGSTDTQYF | TGTGCCACCAGGGGGACAGGGAGCACAGATACGCAGTATTTT
- | TRBJ1-5 | - | TRBV27 | CASSVREDQPQHF | TGTGCCAGCAGTGTCCGAGAGGATCAGCCCCAGCATTTT
- | TRBJ1-1 | TRBD1 | TRBV28 | CASRGLDRGPEAFF | TGTGCCAGCAGGGGCCTGGACAGGGGGCCTGAAGCTTTCTTT
- | TRBJ2-7 | TRBD2 | TRBV7-2 | CASSRTSGTYEQYF | TGTGCCAGCAGCCGGACTAGCGGGACCTACGAGCAGTACTTC